A selection of T cell receptor beta chains follows, all from one sample in a study of blood T cell repertoires in COVID-19. Data came from immunoSEQ multiplex PCR; TCRdb stores just in-frame clones and leaves some out. The sample has a few hundred thousand clones; more than 75% are singletons. The sequenced sample was peripheral blood. Receptor source: an elderly man with acute or convalescent COVID-19. Both conserved end residues are part of each CDR3. A D gene is named only where the DNA matches it firmly. Clone size, where shown, is once, few, many, or a class for clones that have expanded.

V,length,size,D,J,DNA,CDR3
TRBV14,17,-,TRBD1,TRBJ2-7,TGTGCCAGCAGCCCCCGTTTACCGACAGGGCACTCCTACGAGCAGTACTTC,CASSPRLPTGHSYEQYF
TRBV5-5,14,-,TRBD1,TRBJ1-5,TGTGCCAGCAGCCAGACAGGGGGTAATCAGCCCCAGCATTTT,CASSQTGGNQPQHF
TRBV6-1,13,-,-,TRBJ1-5,TGTGCCAGCAGTGAACAGGACAATCAGCCCCAGCATTTT,CASSEQDNQPQHF
TRBV29-1,13,-,-,TRBJ1-6,TGCAGCGCCCAGACGGGAGGAAATTCACCCCTCCACTTT,CSAQTGGNSPLHF
TRBV28,12,-,-,TRBJ2-7,TGTGCCAGCAGTTCCCTGGGCGACGAGCAGTACTTC,CASSSLGDEQYF
TRBV19,19,-,TRBD2,TRBJ2-1,TGTGCCAGTAGTATAACAGGACTAGGCAGACCGAGCTCCTACAATGAGCAGTTCTTC,CASSITGLGRPSSYNEQFF
TRBV5-5,13,-,-,TRBJ1-1,TGTGCCAGCAGCTTGGCGGTGGAGACTGAAGCTTTCTTT,CASSLAVETEAFF
TRBV3-1/TRBV3-2,12,-,-,TRBJ1-1,TGTGCCAGCAGCCCTACAGGAGCCGAAGCTTTCTTT,CASSPTGAEAFF
TRBV5-1,15,once,-,TRBJ1-2,TGCGCCAGCAGCCAGGACCTAATGGGGGGCTATGGCTACACCTTC,CASSQDLMGGYGYTF
TRBV6-2/TRBV6-3,13,-,-,TRBJ1-3,TGTGCCAGCAGCCTCGACAGGGGAAACACCATATATTTT,CASSLDRGNTIYF
TRBV5-4,15,once,TRBD1,TRBJ1-5,TGTGCCAGCAGCTTAGGGACAGGGGTTCAGCAGCCCCAGCATTTT,CASSLGTGVQQPQHF
TRBV7-9,19,-,-,TRBJ1-3,TGTGCCAGCTACACCCCTCTTGACAGCCACCCTATCTCTGGAAACACCATATATTTT,CASYTPLDSHPISGNTIYF
TRBV7-9,13,-,TRBD1,TRBJ1-2,TGTGCCAGCAGCCGAACAGGGGGCGGTGGCTACACCTTC,CASSRTGGGGYTF
TRBV6-6,14,-,-,TRBJ2-3,TGTGCCAGCAGCCTGGGGGGGGCAGGAGATACGCAGTATTTT,CASSLGGAGDTQYF
TRBV6-5,12,once,-,TRBJ2-7,TGTGCCAGCAGGCAGGGTTCCTACGAGCAGTACTTC,CASRQGSYEQYF
TRBV7-9,17,-,TRBD2,TRBJ2-1,TGTGCCAGCGTGAGCGGGAGTGTTCCCGGGGCCTACAATGAGCAGTTCTTC,CASVSGSVPGAYNEQFF
TRBV2,15,once,-,TRBJ1-4,TGTGCCAGCAGTGAAGGGGGGGGACGGAATGAAAAACTGTTTTTT,CASSEGGGRNEKLFF
TRBV2,12,-,-,TRBJ1-2,TGTGCCAGCAGTGTACAGAACTATGGCTACACCTTC,CASSVQNYGYTF
TRBV29-1,15,-,-,TRBJ2-6,TGCAGCGTTGAGACCAGGCTCTCTGGGGCCAACGTCCTGACTTTC,CSVETRLSGANVLTF
TRBV7-9,18,few,TRBD1,TRBJ1-2,TGTGCCAGCAGCCCATTGCTGGGAGTCGGGACAGGGCCCGGTGGCTACACCTTC,CASSPLLGVGTGPGGYTF
TRBV19,16,few,-,TRBJ2-1,TGTGCCAGTAGCTCTAGGGACTCGACGTGGGGGAATGAGCAGTTCTTC,CASSSRDSTWGNEQFF
TRBV6-5,14,few,TRBD1,TRBJ2-7,TGTGCCAGCAGTTCGGACAGGCACCCCTACGAGCAGTACTTC,CASSSDRHPYEQYF
TRBV5-1,15,-,-,TRBJ1-4,TGCGCCAGCAGCTCCGAAGGGAGGCGGGGGGAAAAACTGTTTTTT,CASSSEGRRGEKLFF
TRBV7-2,12,-,-,TRBJ2-3,TGTGCCAGCAGCCCTTCGAGAGATACGCAGTATTTT,CASSPSRDTQYF
TRBV27,15,-,-,TRBJ1-4,TGTGCCAGCAGTCCCAAAGGGGCAACTAATGAAAAACTGTTTTTT,CASSPKGATNEKLFF
TRBV7-8,16,-,-,TRBJ1-6,TGTGCCAGCAGCTCAAAGCGGGGGTTGGAGGGGTTACCCCTCCACTTT,CASSSKRGLEGLPLHF
TRBV3-1/TRBV3-2,18,few,-,TRBJ1-3,TGTGCCAGCAGCCAAGATTGGGGGAGGGGGAGCTCTGGAAACACCATATATTTT,CASSQDWGRGSSGNTIYF
TRBV29-1,15,once,TRBD1,TRBJ2-2,TGCAGCGGGTCCGGACAGGGGGGGAACACCGGGGAGCTGTTTTTT,CSGSGQGGNTGELFF
TRBV10-2,19,-,TRBD1,TRBJ1-1,TGCGCCAGCAGTGATTCCAGGGGGGCAACCCCTACCATGAACACTGAAGCTTTCTTT,CASSDSRGATPTMNTEAFF
TRBV5-1,14,-,TRBD1,TRBJ2-2,TGCGCCAGCAGCTTTCGACAGGGAACCGGGGAGCTGTTTTTT,CASSFRQGTGELFF
TRBV5-1,13,-,TRBD1,TRBJ2-7,TGCGCCAGCAGCTCGGGACAGGGGAACGAGCAGTACTTC,CASSSGQGNEQYF
TRBV20-1,11,-,-,TRBJ2-1,TGCAGTGCCCTCCGGTACAATGAGCAGTTCTTC,CSALRYNEQFF
TRBV5-1,15,-,-,TRBJ2-3,TGCGCCAGCAGCCCCCAAGCGGCTAGCACAGATACGCAGTATTTT,CASSPQAASTDTQYF
TRBV4-1,14,-,-,TRBJ1-1,TGCGCCAGCAGCCAGGGGCCCGCGAACACTGAAGCTTTCTTT,CASSQGPANTEAFF
TRBV6-1,14,-,-,TRBJ1-6,TGTGCCAGCAGTGAAGACAGCCTTAATTCACCCCTCCACTTT,CASSEDSLNSPLHF
TRBV2,15,once,-,TRBJ1-2,TGTGCCAGCAAGTCCTTACAGGGACAAGGGGATGGCTACACCTTC,CASKSLQGQGDGYTF
TRBV7-2,14,-,-,TRBJ1-3,TGTGCCAGCAGCCCCCCCCCGGGGGGAAACACCATATATTTT,CASSPPPGGNTIYF
TRBV5-4,15,-,TRBD1,TRBJ2-7,TGTGCCAGCAGCTTGCAGGGGGCTCTAACCTACGAGCAGTACTTC,CASSLQGALTYEQYF
TRBV4-3,13,once,-,TRBJ2-7,TGCGCCAGCAGCCAAGAGGAGGGTTACGAGCAGTACTTC,CASSQEEGYEQYF
TRBV18,15,-,-,TRBJ2-1,TGTGCCAGCTCTCTCTCCGGGCCTAGCAACAATGAGCAGTTCTTC,CASSLSGPSNNEQFF
TRBV28,15,-,-,TRBJ1-2,TGTGCCAGCACCAAACCAGCAGGGGTCGGCTATGGCTACACCTTC,CASTKPAGVGYGYTF
TRBV10-3,13,-,TRBD1,TRBJ2-7,TGTGCCATCAGTGAGACAGGGGACTACGAGCAGTACTTC,CAISETGDYEQYF
TRBV19,14,-,TRBD1,TRBJ1-5,TGTGCCAGTAGATGGGGACAGAGCGGTCAGCCCCAGCATTTT,CASRWGQSGQPQHF
TRBV10-2,14,once,-,TRBJ2-2,TGCGCCAGCAACCCACTAGCCACCACCGGGGAGCTGTTTTTT,CASNPLATTGELFF
TRBV28,14,-,TRBD1,TRBJ2-1,TGTGCCAGCAGGCCGGGACAGGAGTACAATGAGCAGTTCTTC,CASRPGQEYNEQFF
TRBV15,16,-,-,TRBJ1-6,TGTGCCACCAGCAGGGACAGTTTTTCCCCCAATTCACCCCTCCACTTT,CATSRDSFSPNSPLHF